The clone carrying this TCR beta chain was observed at least ten times. This sample was included in a study of neurological immune-mediated disorders. PBMCs numbering 2 million and stored at -80 C yielded the unsorted libraries. The CDR3 covers 10 residues. V was clipped by 7 bases and J by 8 bases, with 11 bases between them. The germline gives CDR1 DFQATT, CDR2 SNEGSKA (reference sequence). By 5'RACE with 10-nucleotide random UMIs, the cDNA was made. TCRdb re-analysed the 5' RACE reads in MiXCR, keeping a single row per CDR3 protein. The sample includes about 79,000 distinct CDR3 sequences, around 14% seen only once; the top ten take roughly 7%.

The sequenced sample was PBMCs. The rearrangement joins TRBV20-1 to TRBJ1-2; D call uncertain. The clonotype comes from a woman between 45 and 60 years old in good health. The CDR3, as DNA: TGCAGTGTATACAGACTGGGCTACACCTTC. Translating gives CSVYRLGYTF.